Listed below are T cell receptor beta chains from one sample, sequenced in a study of identifying expanded T cells in peripheral blood. Clones were sequenced by immunoSEQ multiplex PCR, and TCRdb holds only the in-frame ones, with some missing. The table shows fewer than 65,000 clones, with 70% to 90% occurring only once. Sequencing was performed on blood. All receptors come from a person aged 18 to 75 in good health. CDR3s include the opening cysteine and the closing phenylalanine or tryptophan. The D gene is left open where the match is weak. Only part of the rows carry a size: once, few, many, or a class if the clone is expanded.

j_call,clone_size,v_call,d_call,cdr3_aa,cdr3_nt
TRBJ2-2,-,TRBV23-1,TRBD2,CASSQSEAGWNTGELFF,TGCGCCAGCAGTCAATCGGAAGCGGGGTGGAACACCGGGGAGCTGTTTTTT
TRBJ2-1,-,TRBV7-2,-,CASSRGTNNEQFF,TGTGCCAGCAGCCGCGGAACTAACAATGAGCAGTTCTTC
TRBJ2-7,-,TRBV18,TRBD2,CASSPLSSGSAYEQYF,TGTGCCAGCTCTCCCCTTTCAAGCGGGAGTGCATACGAGCAGTACTTC
TRBJ2-5,-,TRBV7-3,-,CASSSSGGWGETQYF,TGTGCCAGCAGCTCCTCTGGGGGATGGGGAGAGACCCAGTACTTC
TRBJ2-1,-,TRBV19,-,CASGQAEYNEQFF,TGTGCCAGTGGGCAAGCGGAGTACAATGAGCAGTTCTTC
TRBJ2-3,-,TRBV28,-,CASSELAHYTDTQYF,TGTGCCAGCAGCGAACTAGCCCACTACACAGATACGCAGTATTTT
TRBJ1-1,-,TRBV18,TRBD1,CASLDRGFFTEAFF,TGTGCCAGCTTGGACAGGGGTTTTTTCACTGAAGCTTTCTTT
TRBJ2-5,-,TRBV18,TRBD2,CASSAGLEETQYF,TGTGCCAGCTCGGCCGGACTAGAAGAGACCCAGTACTTC
TRBJ1-1,-,TRBV28,-,CATLYDTEAFF,TGTGCCACCCTTTACGACACTGAAGCTTTCTTT
TRBJ2-7,-,TRBV29-1,-,CSAWGQTYEQYF,TGCAGCGCCTGGGGACAAACCTACGAGCAGTACTTC
TRBJ2-1,-,TRBV7-9,-,CASSLVHEQFF,TGTGCCAGCAGCTTAGTCCATGAGCAGTTCTTC
TRBJ2-7,-,TRBV7-9,TRBD1,CASSLDGTGGEEQYF,TGTGCCAGCAGCTTAGATGGGACAGGGGGCGAAGAGCAGTACTTC
TRBJ2-7,once,TRBV7-3,TRBD1,CASSYTQGYEQYF,TGTGCCAGCAGCTATACACAGGGGTACGAGCAGTACTTC
TRBJ1-5,-,TRBV28,TRBD1,CASTSPQGAYQPQHF,TGTGCCAGCACTTCCCCACAGGGGGCATATCAGCCCCAGCATTTT
TRBJ1-4,-,TRBV9,-,CASSVGSTYEKLFF,TGTGCCAGCAGCGTAGGGTCCACCTATGAAAAACTGTTTTTT
TRBJ1-5,few,TRBV10-3,-,CAISVGDQPQHF,TGTGCCATCAGTGTGGGGGATCAGCCCCAGCATTTT
TRBJ2-1,few,TRBV7-9,-,CASSLTKQFF,TGTGCCAGCAGCTTGACTAAGCAGTTCTTC
TRBJ2-7,-,TRBV25-1,-,CASSGLDEQYF,TGTGCCAGCAGTGGACTTGACGAGCAGTACTTC
TRBJ2-5,-,TRBV7-7,TRBD2,CASSRGGGETQYF,TGTGCCAGCAGCCGGGGGGGAGGAGAGACCCAGTACTTC
TRBJ1-1,-,TRBV11-2,-,CASSPYNWTDMNTEAFF,TGTGCCAGCAGCCCTTATAACTGGACAGACATGAACACTGAAGCTTTCTTT
TRBJ2-7,-,TRBV5-5,-,CASSWTDLYEQYF,TGTGCCAGCAGTTGGACGGACCTCTACGAGCAGTACTTC
TRBJ1-2,-,TRBV5-1,-,CASSPSRDIYGYTF,TGCGCCAGCAGCCCGTCCCGGGACATCTATGGCTACACCTTC
TRBJ1-1,-,TRBV14,-,CASSQVKTAKVTEAFF,TGTGCCAGCAGCCAAGTAAAGACTGCTAAGGTCACTGAAGCTTTCTTT
TRBJ2-3,-,TRBV5-4,-,CASSSGEGTDTQYF,TGTGCCAGCAGCTCCGGGGAAGGTACAGATACGCAGTATTTT
TRBJ2-5,-,TRBV30,-,CAWSLFSGLRQETQYF,TGTGCCTGGAGTCTATTCTCGGGACTGCGACAAGAGACCCAGTACTTC
TRBJ1-1,once,TRBV9,-,CASSGHGMNTEAFF,TGTGCCAGCAGCGGACATGGAATGAACACTGAAGCTTTCTTT
TRBJ2-7,-,TRBV18,TRBD1,CASSPIETGGFYEQYF,TGTGCCAGCTCACCTATAGAGACAGGGGGATTCTACGAGCAGTACTTC
TRBJ1-6,-,TRBV6-5,TRBD1,CASTRDRRNSPLHF,TGTGCCAGCACCAGGGACAGGCGGAATTCACCCCTCCACTTT
TRBJ1-6,-,TRBV18,-,CASSPPWSDSGPLHF,TGTGCCAGCTCACCACCGTGGTCGGACAGCGGACCCCTCCACTTT
TRBJ1-2,-,TRBV7-9,-,CASSLEIGWGYRNYGYTF,TGTGCCAGCAGCTTAGAAATTGGTTGGGGCTATCGGAACTATGGCTACACCTTC
TRBJ2-3,-,TRBV18,TRBD1,CASSPPTGGADTQYF,TGTGCCAGCTCACCACCCACAGGGGGCGCAGATACGCAGTATTTT
TRBJ2-3,-,TRBV10-3,-,CAISESWDIADTQYF,TGTGCCATCAGTGAGTCATGGGATATCGCAGATACGCAGTATTTT
TRBJ1-2,-,TRBV30,-,CAWSVDRLYGYTF,TGTGCCTGGAGTGTAGACAGACTCTATGGCTACACCTTC
TRBJ1-2,few,TRBV5-6,-,CASRILGANSDGYTF,TGTGCCAGCAGGATTTTGGGGGCGAACTCCGATGGCTACACCTTC
TRBJ1-1,once,TRBV29-1,TRBD1,CSVAGGPLDTEAFF,TGCAGCGTGGCAGGGGGTCCCTTGGACACTGAAGCTTTCTTT
TRBJ2-3,medium-sized,TRBV6-4,TRBD1,CASSDGQGADTQYF,TGTGCCAGCAGTGACGGACAGGGGGCAGATACGCAGTATTTT
TRBJ2-3,-,TRBV21-1,-,CASSSSGLAGGPNTQYF,TGTGCCAGCAGCTCTTCAGGACTAGCGGGAGGGCCGAATACGCAGTATTTT
TRBJ2-5,-,TRBV7-3,-,CASSYGGRGTMDF,TGTGCCAGCAGCTATGGGGGTCGGGGAACCATGGACTTC
TRBJ1-2,-,TRBV10-2,-,CASRGTPSGYTF,TGCGCCAGCAGGGGGACACCGTCTGGCTACACCTTC
TRBJ1-5,-,TRBV6-5,-,CASSSLPGGNQPQHF,TGTGCCAGCAGTTCCCTCCCGGGAGGCAATCAGCCCCAGCATTTT
TRBJ1-2,many,TRBV30,-,CAWSGQGLGSDGYTF,TGTGCCTGGAGTGGCCAGGGCCTAGGATCGGATGGCTACACCTTC
TRBJ2-3,-,TRBV7-9,-,CASSLAFQRGHTSTDTQYF,TGTGCCAGCAGCTTAGCCTTTCAAAGGGGCCATACTAGCACAGATACGCAGTATTTT
TRBJ2-7,-,TRBV29-1,TRBD1,CSVERGTGVYEQYF,TGCAGCGTTGAAAGGGGGACAGGGGTATACGAGCAGTACTTC
TRBJ2-7,-,TRBV6-1,TRBD2,CASSEGGGLAGVYEQYF,TGTGCCAGCAGTGAAGGGGGCGGACTAGCGGGGGTTTACGAGCAGTACTTC
TRBJ2-7,-,TRBV14,TRBD2,CASSQDLLSGGRGQYF,TGTGCCAGCAGCCAAGATCTTTTAAGCGGGGGACGTGGGCAGTACTTC
TRBJ2-2,-,TRBV10-3,-,CAISESRTVRRLNTGELFF,TGTGCCATCAGTGAGTCGAGAACGGTCCGCAGGTTGAACACCGGGGAGCTGTTTTTT
TRBJ2-3,-,TRBV30,-,CAWSDRYF,TGTGCCTGGAGTGATCGGTATTTT